What follows are 29 T cell receptor beta chains derived from one specimen sequenced in a study of control samples from healthy donors and cancer patients. TCRdb's table, derived via immunoSEQ multiplex PCR, lists solely in-frame clones and lacks some. The data show approximately 180,000 clones, 80% to 95% seen once. Sequenced: blood. Receptors originate from a woman between 40 and 50 years old in good health.

This sequence joins TRBV28 and TRBJ2-1, with D possibly TRBD1 on 5 matching bases. The CDR3 is 12 residues long. Germline CDR1 is MDHEN and CDR2 is SYDVKM. V lost 7 bases, J lost 4 bases, and 8 bases lay in between. The CDR3 bases are TGTGCCAGCAAGTCAGGGTACAATGAGCAGTTCTTC. Its protein product is CASKSGYNEQFF.

This clone showed up just a few times. CDR3 region: CASSIGALFRAANYGYTF. In DNA, the CDR3 is TGTGCCAGTAGTATCGGAGCCTTATTCCGGGCTGCTAACTATGGCTACACCTTC. The V gene is TRBV19, the J gene TRBJ1-2, with no clear D. V was cut by 3 bases and J by 0 bases, with 20 bases left in between. The CDR3 totals 18 residues. Germline assignment: CDR1 LNHDA and CDR2 SQIVND (reference sequence).

CDR3 in DNA: TGTGCCATCACCGGGCAGCGCTCTGGAAACACCATATATTTT. It translates to CAITGQRSGNTIYF. The chain joins TRBV10-3 to TRBJ1-3, with D uncertain. The V end lost 7 bases, the J end lost 0 bases, and 10 bases lay between the germline ends. CDR1 ENHRY and CDR2 SYGVKD come from the germline V gene. This CDR3 region has 14 residues.

The V call is TRBV10-1, the J call TRBJ1-5; D remains unclear. V dropped 3 bases and J dropped 9 bases, with 9 bases sitting between them. The germline V gene encodes CDR1 WNHNN and CDR2 SYGVQD (reference sequence). The CDR3 length is 12 residues. The CDR3 DNA follows: TGCGCCAGCAGTGACTCGGACGTGCCCCAGCATTTT. Translating gives CASSDSDVPQHF.

The chain is built from TRBV2 and TRBJ2-1; 11 bases match TRBD2. With 8 bases clipped from V and 6 bases from J, the junction kept 6 bases outside the gene matches. The CDR3 covers 14 residues. CDR1 SNHLY and CDR2 FYNNEI come from the germline V gene. CDR3 sequence reads: CASRSGGALNEQFF. CDR3 coding DNA: TGTGCCAGCCGTAGCGGGGGGGCGCTCAATGAGCAGTTCTTC. Complete variable domain (other parts from reference TRBV2 and TRBJ2-1): EPEVTQTPSHQVTQMGQEVILRCVPISNHLYFYWYRQILGQKVEFLVSFYNNEISEKSEIFDDQFSVERPDGSNFTLKIRSTKLEDSAMYFCASRSGGALNEQFFGPGTRLTVL.

CDR3 protein: CASSLGQGPSYEQYF. The CDR3 coding sequence is TGTGCCAGCAGCTTAGGGCAGGGGCCCTCCTACGAGCAGTACTTC. The chain joins TRBV7-9 to TRBJ2-7, with D possibly matching TRBD1 (6 bases). Germline loops: CDR1 SEHNR, CDR2 FQNEAQ (reference sequence). V was shortened by 1 base and J by 0 bases, with 10 bases between the two germline ends. The CDR3 runs to 15 residues. Based on the CDR3 plus reference TRBV7-9 and TRBJ2-7, the full variable domain is DTGVSQNPRHKITKRGQNVTFRCDPISEHNRLYWYRQTLGQGPEFLTYFQNEAQLEKSRLLSDRFSAERPKGSFSTLEIQRTEQGDSAMYLCASSLGQGPSYEQYFGPGTRLTVT.

V usage is TRBV7-6 and J usage is TRBJ1-5; D remains unclear. This CDR3 spans 15 amino acids. The V gene lost 1 base and the J gene lost 1 base, with 8 bases spanning the gap. Germline CDR1 SGHVS, CDR2 FNYEAQ. In DNA form, the CDR3 reads TGTGCCAGCAGCTTAGGTGGATCAAGCAATCAGCCCCAGCATTTT. Encoded protein: CASSLGGSSNQPQHF.

The CDR3 loop is CASSPRDRANEQFF. In DNA form, the CDR3 reads TGTGCCAGCAGCCCTCGGGACAGGGCGAATGAGCAGTTCTTC. The chain couples TRBV3-1 (or the pseudogene TRBV3-2) to TRBJ2-1, with 9 bases fitting TRBD1. CDR1 is LGHDT and CDR2 is YNNKEL in the germline V gene (reference sequence). This CDR3 comprises 14 residues. The J segment lost 7 bases and the V segment lost 4 bases, leaving 5 bases of the junction unmatched.

This clone was counted once. The chain is built from TRBV19 and TRBJ2-1; tentative D call: TRBD1 (6 bases). V lost 1 base and J 7 bases, leaving 14 bases between the germline ends. This CDR3 is 15 amino acids long. CDR1 and CDR2 from the germline V gene are LNHDA and SQIVND (reference sequence). This CDR3 is CASSIVVQGSNEQFF. CDR3 nucleotide sequence: TGTGCCAGTAGTATAGTTGTACAGGGTAGTAATGAGCAGTTCTTC.

V and J are TRBV3-1 (or the pseudogene TRBV3-2) and TRBJ1-3; 7 nucleotides align to TRBD1. Unmatched junction bases numbered 5, after V lost 9 bases and J lost 0 bases. Germline CDR1 LGHDT, CDR2 YNNKEL (reference sequence). The CDR3 totals 14 residues. This CDR3 is CASSDRFSGNTIYF. The DNA for the CDR3 is TGTGCCAGTTCGGACAGGTTCTCTGGAAACACCATATATTTT.

V usage is TRBV27 and J usage is TRBJ1-5, with D tentatively TRBD1 (5 bases). The CDR3 runs to 14 residues. Germline V gene data show CDR1 as MNHEY and CDR2 as SMNVEV (reference sequence). V was pared by 5 bases and J by 3 bases, with 11 bases between. In nucleotides, the CDR3 is TGTGCCAGCAGTACGGGGCTGGACAATCAGCCCCAGCATTTT. This encodes CASSTGLDNQPQHF.

The chain has TRBV4-2 and TRBJ1-5, with TRBD1 identical over 8 bases. Germline V gives CDR1 LGHNA, CDR2 YNFKEQ. With V trimmed by 1 base and J by 0 bases, 5 bases remained unmatched. The CDR3 runs 17 residues. In DNA, the CDR3 is TGTGCCAGCAGCCAAGTTGACAGGGGAAATAGCAATCAGCCCCAGCATTTT. It is translated as CASSQVDRGNSNQPQHF.

J is TRBJ1-3 and V is TRBV19; D remains unclear. Trimming took 7 bases from V and 3 from J, leaving 10 bases between them. The CDR3 has 13 residues. The germline V gene encodes CDR1 LNHDA and CDR2 SQIVND (reference sequence). The chain's CDR3 is CASKKGGGNTIYF. CDR3 bases: TGTGCCAGTAAAAAGGGAGGTGGAAACACCATATATTTT.

The gene calls are TRBV19 and TRBJ1-2; TRBD1 matches 9 bases. The CDR3 has 14 residues. CDR1 is LNHDA, CDR2 SQIVND, per germline (reference sequence). V gave up 10 bases and J gave up 5 bases; unmatched junction bases: 11. CDR3 protein: CATYSGTGFYGYTF. The CDR3, as DNA: TGTGCCACATACTCCGGGACAGGGTTTTATGGCTACACCTTC.

The V gene is TRBV6-1, the J gene TRBJ1-4, with a weak D call TRBD1 (6 bases). Trimming took 4 bases from V and 5 from J, leaving 17 bases between them. Germline lookup yields CDR1 MNHNS and CDR2 SASEGT. The CDR3 runs to 16 residues. Written as DNA, the CDR3 is TGTGCCAGCAGTGTGCCGGGGGGCATAGGGAATGAAAAACTGTTTTTT. Its translation is CASSVPGGIGNEKLFF.

The rearrangement joins TRBV15 to TRBJ1-5; maybe TRBD1 (5 bases). The CDR3 loop spans 16 amino acids. V was shortened by 0 bases and J by 3 bases, with 12 bases between the two germline ends. CDR1 LNHNV and CDR2 YYDKDF come from the germline V gene (reference sequence). CDR3: CATSRDRGGDNQPQHF. CDR3 DNA: TGTGCCACCAGCAGAGATCGTGGAGGGGACAATCAGCCCCAGCATTTT.

The rearrangement joins TRBV9 to TRBJ1-6; no clear D gene. This CDR3 has 12 amino acids. Germline V gene data show CDR1 as SGDLS and CDR2 as YYNGEE. Between the trimmed V and J ends, which lost 0 bases and 7 bases, there was a span of 2 bases. CDR3 protein: CASSVGNSPLHF. The CDR3 nucleotides are TGTGCCAGCAGCGTAGGGAATTCACCCCTCCACTTT.

The rearrangement joins TRBV3-1 (or the pseudogene TRBV3-2) to TRBJ2-5; weak D call: TRBD2 (5 bases). V lost 4 bases and J 2 bases, leaving 26 bases between the germline ends. Germline V gene data show CDR1 as LGHDT and CDR2 as YNNKEL (reference sequence). The CDR3 runs to 19 residues. This chain's CDR3 is CASSPYHLWETGSQETQYF. CDR3 nucleotide sequence: TGTGCCAGCAGCCCGTATCATCTCTGGGAAACGGGGTCGCAAGAGACCCAGTACTTC.

The gene calls are TRBV25-1 and TRBJ1-6, with D tentatively TRBD1 (5 bases). Germline CDR1 reads MGHDK; CDR2 reads SYGVNS. V lost 4 bases to trimming and J lost 6 bases, with 10 bases between them. This CDR3 spans 14 amino acids. The CDR3 bases are TGTGCCAGCAGTGCAAGGGGTTTTAATTCACCCCTCCACTTT. It encodes CASSARGFNSPLHF.

In its sample, this clone was seen once. This sequence joins TRBV5-3 and TRBJ1-1; D not certain. TRBV5-3 is filed as an ORF, its function uncertain. Trimming removed 5 bases at V and 0 bases at J, with 14 bases between. The CDR3 is 15 residues long. The CDR3 DNA sequence: TGTGCCAGAAGTACCGGGCCCCAAATGAACACTGAAGCTTTCTTT. Translating gives CARSTGPQMNTEAFF.

The genes are TRBV3-1 (or the pseudogene TRBV3-2) and TRBJ1-3; D is possibly TRBD1 (6 bases). The V gene lost 3 bases and the J gene lost 2 bases, with 14 bases spanning the gap. The CDR3 spans 16 residues. The germline CDR1 and CDR2 sequences are LGHDT and YNNKEL (reference sequence). The CDR3 region is CASSHAREGAGNTIYF. The CDR3 coding sequence is TGTGCCAGCAGCCATGCCCGGGAGGGGGCTGGAAACACCATATATTTT.

The chain's CDR3 is CASSPGDSSSDTQYF. CDR3 sequence (DNA): TGTGCCAGCTCACCTGGGGACTCATCTTCAGATACGCAGTATTTT. The chain carries TRBV18 and TRBJ2-3; D possibly corresponds to TRBD2 (6 bases). Germline lookup yields CDR1 KGHSH and CDR2 LQKENI. V was pared by 3 bases and J by 4 bases, with 14 bases between. This CDR3 is 15 amino acids long.

A note on this clone: The same CDR3 is also encoded by other DNA sequences in this sample. The chain couples TRBV29-1 to TRBJ2-3; 7 bases fit TRBD2. The CDR3 contains 13 residues. Germline values: CDR1 SQVTM, CDR2 ANQGSEA. V shed 4 bases and J 1 base; nucleotides not matched to a gene: 2. The CDR3 bases are TGCAGCGTTGTCCGGGGGGGCACAGATACGCAGTATTTT. Its protein is CSVVRGGTDTQYF.

This sequence joins TRBV5-1 and TRBJ2-3; D perhaps matches TRBD1 (5 bases). The CDR3 runs to 17 residues. Per the germline V gene, CDR1 is SGHRS and CDR2 is YFSETQ. Trimming stripped 4 bases from V and 3 bases from J, with 21 bases between. Here the CDR3 reads CASSLPWQGRETDTQYF. In DNA, the CDR3 is TGCGCCAGCAGCCTCCCCTGGCAGGGAAGGGAAACAGATACGCAGTATTTT.

The chain couples TRBV24-1 to TRBJ1-1; D remains ambiguous. Germline V gene sequence: CDR1 KGHDR, CDR2 SFDVKD. The CDR3 has 14 residues. Trimming left V 4 bases short and J 7 bases short, with 15 bases between. The CDR3 region is CATSELVVPGEAFF. The DNA of the CDR3 is TGTGCCACCAGTGAGCTGGTCGTCCCCGGTGAAGCTTTCTTT.

This clone has only one observation. The rearrangement uses TRBV27 and TRBJ1-6; D is undetermined. V was cut by 4 bases and J by 5 bases, with 12 bases left in between. The germline V gene has CDR1 MNHEY and CDR2 SMNVEV (reference sequence). The CDR3 is made up of 15 amino acids. The CDR3 loop reads CASSSFGIHNSPLHF. In nucleotides, the CDR3 is TGTGCCAGCAGTTCTTTTGGCATACATAATTCACCCCTCCACTTT.

V and J are TRBV5-8 and TRBJ2-5; D gene ambiguous. Between the trimmed V and J ends, which lost 4 bases and 5 bases, there was a span of 9 bases. Germline CDR1 is SGHTS and CDR2 is YDEGEE. CDR3 size: 12 residues. The CDR3 DNA is TGTGCCAGCAGCCGGACCGGGGAGACCCAGTACTTC. Encoded protein: CASSRTGETQYF.

The gene calls are TRBV6-5 and TRBJ2-1; no reliable D call. Trimming took off 7 bases at V and 4 bases at J, with 5 bases between the two ends. CDR1 MNHEY and CDR2 SVGAGI come from the germline V gene. There are 11 residues in the CDR3. CDR3 in DNA: TGTGCCAGCAAGTCGTACAATGAGCAGTTCTTC. The encoded protein is CASKSYNEQFF.

V and J are TRBV5-4 and TRBJ2-1; TRBD2 matches 9 bases. Germline CDR1 is SGHNT and CDR2 is YYREEE (reference sequence). The CDR3 extends over 15 amino acids. The V segment lost 4 bases and the J segment 3 bases; nucleotides outside the gene matches: 5. CDR3 residues: CASSLTSGDYNEQFF. The CDR3 region has the DNA TGTGCCAGCAGCCTGACTAGCGGAGACTACAATGAGCAGTTCTTC.